This T cell receptor (beta chain) is from a study of shared clonotypes between healthy human individuals. Positive CCR7 selection of CD45RO-negative cells yielded the naive CD8 cells, and terminally differentiated effector memory CD45RA+ cells were excluded. Genomic DNA from each subset was divided evenly over several immunoSEQ plates. Here immunoSEQ multiplex PCR was the method, and the copy in TCRdb shows in-frame clones only, minus some. The sample lists about 2,100,000 clones; approximately 94% were seen once. The CDR3 sequence is 14 residues long. V was pared by 6 bases and J by 4 bases, with 16 bases between. Germline CDR1 reads MNHNS; CDR2 reads SASEGT.

The sequence was collected from a man aged 18 to 29 in good health. Some clones in this sample may be carry-over from other donors' samples. The chain joins TRBV6-1 to TRBJ2-7; the D gene could be TRBD1 or TRBD2 (5 bases each). The sequenced sample consisted of naive CD8+ T cells from PBMCs. The CDR3 is CASRTPGSGYEQYF. The CDR3 region has the DNA TGTGCCAGCAGGACTCCAGGGAGTGGATACGAGCAGTACTTC.